The next 27 T cell receptor beta chains were all read from a single sample in a study of shared clonotypes between healthy human individuals. Profiled with immunoSEQ multiplex PCR; TCRdb holds only in-frame clones, not every one. The sample shows about 2.3 million clones, approximately 90% of them seen only once. Sequencing was carried out using naive CD4+ T cells from PBMCs. As for subset: CD45RA+ positively selected. Source of these receptors: a man aged 18 to 30 in good health. Some clones in this sample may be carry-over from other donors' samples.

The chain joins TRBV9 to TRBJ2-6; tentatively, D is TRBD1 (5 bases). Deletions cut 0 bases from V and 0 bases from J, with 10 bases between. Germline V gives CDR1 SGDLS, CDR2 YYNGEE. The CDR3 contains 17 residues. CDR3 amino acids: CASSVVGHISGANVLTF. CDR3 in DNA: TGTGCCAGCAGCGTAGTCGGACATATCTCTGGGGCCAACGTCCTGACTTTC.

The V gene is TRBV4-1, the J gene TRBJ2-5, with 8 positions matching TRBD2. V was clipped by 4 bases and J by 5 bases; unmatched bases: 9. Germline CDR1 MGHRA, CDR2 YSYEKL. The CDR3 runs to 15 residues. The CDR3 protein is CASSLVWREAETQYF. The CDR3 DNA is TGCGCCAGCAGCCTCGTCTGGCGGGAGGCGGAGACCCAGTACTTC.

This clone was seen only once. The chain links TRBV7-8 to TRBJ1-2; a weak D match, TRBD1 (6 bases). CDR3 length equals 14 residues. CDR1 is SGHVS, CDR2 FQNEAQ, per germline. Trimming removed 5 bases from V and 7 bases from J, with 17 bases in between. CDR3 DNA: TGTGCCAGCAGCGAATCCCTACAGGGAGTTGGCTACACCTTC. As protein: CASSESLQGVGYTF.

This chain connects TRBV5-1 to TRBJ2-5; D gene unclear. The CDR3 extends over 12 amino acids. V lost 4 bases to trimming and J lost 5 bases, with 9 bases between them. Per germline, CDR1 SGHRS and CDR2 YFSETQ. Here the CDR3 reads CASSPDVETQYF. The DNA for the CDR3 is TGCGCCAGCAGCCCGGACGTGGAGACCCAGTACTTC.

The CDR3 loop reads CASSPGPPFWTQYF. In DNA form, the CDR3 reads TGTGCCAGTAGCCCGGGACCCCCGTTCTGGACGCAGTATTTT. The chain employs TRBV19 and TRBJ2-3; D may be TRBD1 or TRBD2 (5 bases each). The germline CDR1 and CDR2 sequences are LNHDA and SQIVND (reference sequence). V was trimmed by 6 bases and J by 9 bases, leaving 19 bases between them. The CDR3 sequence is 14 residues long.

The chain combines TRBV6-5 with TRBJ2-7; D not certain. Trimming removed 5 bases from V and 2 bases from J, with 4 bases in between. This CDR3 is built from 11 residues. From germline, CDR1 is MNHEY and CDR2 SVGAGI. Here the CDR3 reads CASSGAYEQYF. CDR3 in DNA: TGTGCCAGCAGTGGGGCCTACGAGCAGTACTTC.

The rearrangement links TRBV7-3 to TRBJ2-1, with D possibly TRBD1 on 5 matching bases. Germline V lookup: CDR1 SGHTA, CDR2 FQGTGA. V was pared by 6 bases and J by 7 bases, with 19 bases between. The CDR3 is 15 residues long. CDR3 nucleotide sequence: TGTGCCAGCAGTCAAGGGGTGAATCTGTTTAATGAGCAGTTCTTC. It is translated as CASSQGVNLFNEQFF. Combining the CDR3 with reference TRBV7-3 and TRBJ2-1 gives the whole variable domain GAGVSQTPSNKVTEKGKYVELRCDPISGHTALYWYRQSLGQGPEFLIYFQGTGAADDSGLPNDRFFAVRPEGSVSTLKIQRTERGDSAVYLCASSQGVNLFNEQFFGPGTRLTVL.

Turning to this clone: The sample holds other DNA sequences that translate to the same CDR3. This rearrangement joins TRBV29-1 to TRBJ2-5; D is undetermined. V lost 4 bases and J 4 bases, leaving 7 bases between the germline ends. The CDR3 contains 11 residues. CDR1 is SQVTM, CDR2 ANQGSEA, per germline. The CDR3 bases are TGCAGCGTTGGACAATTAGAGACCCAGTACTTC. This translates into CSVGQLETQYF.

This clone was seen a handful of times. Distinct nucleotide sequences in the sample also encode this CDR3. The rearrangement uses TRBV7-8 and TRBJ2-5; D unclear. The CDR3 totals 11 residues. Germline V gene sequence: CDR1 SGHVS, CDR2 FQNEAQ. Trimming pared 5 bases from V and 2 bases from J, leaving 3 bases between. The CDR3 nucleotides are TGTGCCAGCAGCCCACAAGAGACCCAGTACTTC. As protein: CASSPQETQYF.

The chain recombines TRBV6-5 with TRBJ1-2; D possibly corresponds to TRBD1 (6 bases). In germline, CDR1 is MNHEY, CDR2 SVGAGI. Trimming stripped 0 bases from V and 5 bases from J, with 10 bases between. The CDR3 runs to 14 residues. This chain's CDR3 is CASSYSAGEYGYTF. In DNA, the CDR3 is TGTGCCAGCAGTTACTCGGCAGGGGAATATGGCTACACCTTC.

The rearrangement links TRBV28 to TRBJ2-7; D is undetermined. CDR3 size: 12 residues. Looked up from germline, CDR1 is MDHEN and CDR2 is SYDVKM. The V and J ends lost 3 bases and 6 bases respectively, with 9 bases between them. The CDR3 DNA is TGTGCCAGCAGTTTCTCTGGGCTCGAGCAGTACTTC. Translation: CASSFSGLEQYF.

Notes on this clone: At the DNA level, this CDR3 is encoded by other sequences in the same sample as well. The chain uses TRBV7-9 and TRBJ2-5, with TRBD1 identical over 11 bases. Germline V gene sequence: CDR1 SEHNR, CDR2 FQNEAQ (reference sequence). Losses at the gene ends were 5 bases for V and 5 bases for J; bases not matched to a gene: 7. This CDR3 comprises 15 residues. This CDR3 reads CASSLGQGVGETQYF. The CDR3 DNA reads as TGTGCCAGCAGCCTGGGACAGGGGGTAGGCGAGACCCAGTACTTC.

Remarks on this clone: The same CDR3 is also encoded by other DNA sequences in this sample. The chain links TRBV10-3 to TRBJ2-3; D call uncertain. The V and J ends lost 3 bases and 3 bases respectively, with 1 base between them. CDR1 and CDR2 from the germline V gene are ENHRY and SYGVKD. The CDR3 is made up of 11 amino acids. CDR3 loop: CAISDTDTQYF. The CDR3 DNA is TGTGCCATCAGTGATACAGATACGCAGTATTTT.

This chain links TRBV6-5 with TRBJ2-7; D gene ambiguous. Germline V gene data show CDR1 as MNHEY and CDR2 as SVGAGI. Deletions cut 6 bases from V and 3 bases from J, with 6 bases between. CDR3 size: 11 residues. CDR3 DNA: TGTGCCAGCAGGGTCTTCTACGAGCAGTACTTC. Protein: CASRVFYEQYF.

CDR3 amino acids: CASHRGGLTEAFF. For the CDR3, the DNA is TGTGCCAGCCACCGTGGGGGGCTCACTGAAGCTTTCTTT. V gene TRBV18 combines with J gene TRBJ1-1, with D possibly TRBD1 on 6 matching bases. The CDR3 has 13 residues. Between the trimmed V and J ends, which lost 8 bases and 4 bases, there was a span of 14 bases. Germline lookup yields CDR1 KGHSH and CDR2 LQKENI.

A single count supports this clone. The rearrangement joins TRBV27 to TRBJ2-3; 7 nucleotides line up with TRBD1. The CDR3 has 13 amino acids. Unmatched junction bases numbered 9, after V lost 5 bases and J lost 10 bases. Germline values: CDR1 MNHEY, CDR2 SMNVEV (reference sequence). CDR3 DNA: TGTGCCAGCAGTGCAATGGACAGGTGGTCGCAGTATTTT. Translated, it gives CASSAMDRWSQYF.

This clone is a singleton in its sample. The V and J genes are TRBV18 and TRBJ2-2; tentatively, D is TRBD1 (6 bases). Germline V gene data show CDR1 as KGHSH and CDR2 as LQKENI. CDR3 length: 16 amino acids. V was trimmed by 0 bases and J by 4 bases, leaving 12 bases between them. In DNA form, the CDR3 reads TGTGCCAGCTCACCACCGTGGGGGCTTCCCACCGGGGAGCTGTTTTTT. Protein: CASSPPWGLPTGELFF.

The rearrangement uses TRBV6-6 and TRBJ1-1, with D possibly being TRBD1 (5 bases). The V gene's germline CDR1 is MNHNY and CDR2 SVGAGI (reference sequence). The CDR3 totals 13 residues. Trimming cost V 5 bases and J 11 bases, with 18 bases left between them. CDR3 region: CASSQAGTSQAFF. The CDR3 DNA is TGTGCCAGCAGTCAAGCCGGGACGAGCCAGGCTTTCTTT.

The chain has TRBV25-1 and TRBJ2-7, with 9 bases aligning to TRBD1. The CDR3 is made up of 12 amino acids. The trim removed 8 bases at V and 5 bases at J, leaving 4 bases unmatched. Germline CDR1 reads MGHDK; CDR2 reads SYGVNS. The DNA of the CDR3 is TGTGCCAGCCGACAGGGGGTTGACGAGCAGTACTTC. This translates into CASRQGVDEQYF.

V gene TRBV18 combines with J gene TRBJ2-3, with D possibly TRBD1 on 5 matching bases. The CDR3 is made up of 15 amino acids. Germline CDR1 is KGHSH and CDR2 is LQKENI. V was pared by 0 bases and J by 5 bases, with 12 bases between. CDR3 sequence reads: CASSPPDSLRDTQYF. As DNA, the CDR3 is TGTGCCAGCTCACCACCTGACAGCCTCAGAGATACGCAGTATTTT.

The chain links TRBV30 to TRBJ1-4, with D maybe TRBD1 (5 bases). The V end lost 0 bases, the J end lost 8 bases, and 16 bases lay between the germline ends. Germline CDR1 and CDR2: GTSNPN and SVGIG (reference sequence). The CDR3 spans 15 residues. The DNA for the CDR3 is TGTGCCTGGAGTGTACGCGATTTAAAGGGGGAAAAACTGTTTTTT. It translates to CAWSVRDLKGEKLFF. Filled out from reference TRBV30 and TRBJ1-4, the complete variable domain reads SQTIHQWPATLVQPVGSPLSLECTVEGTSNPNLYWYRQAAGRGLQLLFYSVGIGQISSEVPQNLSASRPQDRQFILSSKKLLLSDSGFYLCAWSVRDLKGEKLFFGSGTQLSVL.

The genes are TRBV5-1 and TRBJ2-1; 10 nucleotides line up with TRBD2. Germline assignment: CDR1 SGHRS and CDR2 YFSETQ. This CDR3 is 21 amino acids long. Germline trimming cut 0 bases from V and 0 bases from J; bases unmatched to any gene: 15. CDR3: CASSLGSGSSGRVSSYNEQFF. CDR3 bases: TGCGCCAGCAGCTTGGGATCCGGATCCAGCGGGAGGGTAAGCTCCTACAATGAGCAGTTCTTC.

This sequence joins TRBV21-1 and TRBJ1-1. TRBV21-1 is marked as a pseudogene. The CDR3 length is 17 residues. The CDR3 here is CASSKVKGGVRDTEAFF. The CDR3, as DNA: TGTGCCAGCAGCAAAGTGAAGGGGGGAGTTAGGGACACTGAAGCTTTCTTT.

The chain combines TRBV6-6 with TRBJ2-7; D ambiguous. Per germline, CDR1 MNHNY and CDR2 SVGAGI (reference sequence). The CDR3 totals 11 residues. V shed 6 bases and J shed 7 bases, with 10 bases lying between them. The CDR3: CASSQRLEQYF. Written as DNA, the CDR3 is TGTGCCAGCAGCCAACGGCTTGAGCAGTACTTC.

This chain joins TRBV7-9 and TRBJ1-2; D possibly corresponds to TRBD1 (5 bases). Germline CDR1 SEHNR, CDR2 FQNEAQ (reference sequence). The CDR3 consists of 16 residues. Trimming left V 0 bases short and J 5 bases short, with 16 bases between. In nucleotides, the CDR3 is TGTGCCAGCAGCTTAGCGTATTCCCCGGGACTGTATGGCTACACCTTC. It codes for CASSLAYSPGLYGYTF.

Written as DNA, the CDR3 is TGTGCCAGCAGCTTGGGCGGGCCTAGGGCCGAGCAGTACTTC. As protein: CASSLGGPRAEQYF. The chain combines TRBV5-4 with TRBJ2-7; D may be TRBD2 (5 bases). The CDR3 is 14 amino acids. Deletions cut 0 bases from V and 6 bases from J, with 13 bases between. In germline, CDR1 is SGHNT, CDR2 YYREEE (reference sequence).

On this clone itself: Additional DNA sequences in this sample encode the identical CDR3. The chain joins TRBV28 to TRBJ1-5; weak D call: TRBD1 (5 bases). The V and J ends lost 5 bases and 2 bases respectively, with 10 bases between them. In germline, CDR1 is MDHEN, CDR2 SYDVKM. The CDR3 loop spans 14 amino acids. This chain's CDR3 is CASSPRGGNQPQHF. In DNA, the CDR3 is TGTGCCAGCAGTCCCCGAGGGGGCAATCAGCCCCAGCATTTT.